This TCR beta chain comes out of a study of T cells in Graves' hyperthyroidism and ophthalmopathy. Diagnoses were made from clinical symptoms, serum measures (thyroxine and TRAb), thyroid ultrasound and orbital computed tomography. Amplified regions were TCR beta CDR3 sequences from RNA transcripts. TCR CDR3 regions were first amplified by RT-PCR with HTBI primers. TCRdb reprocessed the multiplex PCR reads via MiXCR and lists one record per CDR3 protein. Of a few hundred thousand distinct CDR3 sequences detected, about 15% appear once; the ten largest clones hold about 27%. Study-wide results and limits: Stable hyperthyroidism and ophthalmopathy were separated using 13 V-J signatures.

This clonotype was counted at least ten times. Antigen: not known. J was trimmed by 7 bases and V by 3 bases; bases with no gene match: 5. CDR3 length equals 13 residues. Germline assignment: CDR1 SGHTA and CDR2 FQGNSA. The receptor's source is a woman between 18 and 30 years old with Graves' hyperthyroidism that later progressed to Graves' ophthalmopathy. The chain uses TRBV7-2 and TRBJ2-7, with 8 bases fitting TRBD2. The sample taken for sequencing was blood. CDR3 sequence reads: CASSLREADEQYF. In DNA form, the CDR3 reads TGTGCCAGCAGCTTGCGGGAGGCGGATGAGCAGTACTTC.